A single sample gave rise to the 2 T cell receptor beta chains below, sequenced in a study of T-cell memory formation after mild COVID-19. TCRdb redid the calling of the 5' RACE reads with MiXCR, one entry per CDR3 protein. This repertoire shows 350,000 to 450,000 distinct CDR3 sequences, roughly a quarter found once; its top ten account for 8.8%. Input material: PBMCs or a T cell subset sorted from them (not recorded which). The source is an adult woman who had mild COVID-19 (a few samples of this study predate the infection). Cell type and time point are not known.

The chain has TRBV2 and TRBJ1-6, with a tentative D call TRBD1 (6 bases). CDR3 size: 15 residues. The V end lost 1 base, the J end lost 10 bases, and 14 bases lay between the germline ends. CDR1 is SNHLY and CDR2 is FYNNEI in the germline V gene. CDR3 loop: CASSEVGRGSSPLHF. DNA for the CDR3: TGTGCCAGCAGTGAAGTTGGGAGGGGGTCCTCACCCCTCCACTTT.

The CDR3 region has the DNA TGCGCCAGCCGCCCCCCAAGGCCGAATGAGCAGTTCTTC. It yields the protein CASRPPRPNEQFF. The chain couples TRBV5-1 to TRBJ2-1; D unclear. In germline, CDR1 is SGHRS, CDR2 YFSETQ. Trimming removed 7 bases from V and 7 bases from J, with 15 bases in between. The CDR3 extends over 13 amino acids.